The clone carrying this T cell receptor beta chain appeared many times. Germline V gene sequence: CDR1 MDHEN, CDR2 SYDVKM. This CDR3 has 14 amino acids. V was pared by 6 bases and J by 5 bases, with 9 bases of the junction left unmatched. There were TCR beta CDR3 regions amplified from RNA transcripts. HTBI primers were the set used in a first-round RT-PCR of the TCR CDR3. TCRdb ran MiXCR on the multiplex PCR reads and lists one entry per CDR3 protein. The table lists about 260,000 distinct CDR3 sequences, less than 30% of them singletons, with about a quarter in the top ten. Among the patients, aged 18 to 65, hyperthyroidism was newly diagnosed and had lasted under 2 months. Reasons for excluding patients were uncontrolled infection, other autoimmune disease, pregnancy or lactation. Fresh peripheral blood, approximately 9.1 ml, was the source of the PBMCs. These data originate in a study of T cells in Graves' hyperthyroidism and ophthalmopathy.

The gene calls are TRBV28 and TRBJ2-7; 8 bases align to TRBD2. The sequenced sample consisted of blood. The receptor was derived from a man aged 35 to 55 with Graves' hyperthyroidism that later progressed to Graves' ophthalmopathy. DNA for the CDR3: TGTGCCAGCAGAAAAAGCGGGAGTCTTCACGAGCAGTACTTC. The encoded protein is CASRKSGSLHEQYF.